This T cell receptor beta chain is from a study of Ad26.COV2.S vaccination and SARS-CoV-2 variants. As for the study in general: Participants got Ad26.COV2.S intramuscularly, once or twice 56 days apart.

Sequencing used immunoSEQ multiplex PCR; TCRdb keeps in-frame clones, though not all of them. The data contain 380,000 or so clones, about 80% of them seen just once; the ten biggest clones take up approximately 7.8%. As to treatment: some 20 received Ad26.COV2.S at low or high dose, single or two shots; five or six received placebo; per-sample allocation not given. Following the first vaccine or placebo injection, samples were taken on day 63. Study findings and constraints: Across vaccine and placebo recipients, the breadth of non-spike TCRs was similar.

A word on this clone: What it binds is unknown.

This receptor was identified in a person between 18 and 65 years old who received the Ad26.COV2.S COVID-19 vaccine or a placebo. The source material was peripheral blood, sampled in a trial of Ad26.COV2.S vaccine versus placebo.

CDR3 nucleotides: TGTGCCAGCCACACTAGCGCGAGAAGCACAGATACGCAGTATTTT. It encodes CASHTSARSTDTQYF. The rearrangement joins TRBV5-6 to TRBJ2-3; TRBD2 aligns across 7 bases. This CDR3 comprises 15 residues. Looked up from germline, CDR1 is SGHDT and CDR2 is YYEEEE. Trimming at V came to 7 bases and at J to 0 bases, leaving 8 bases not matched to a gene.